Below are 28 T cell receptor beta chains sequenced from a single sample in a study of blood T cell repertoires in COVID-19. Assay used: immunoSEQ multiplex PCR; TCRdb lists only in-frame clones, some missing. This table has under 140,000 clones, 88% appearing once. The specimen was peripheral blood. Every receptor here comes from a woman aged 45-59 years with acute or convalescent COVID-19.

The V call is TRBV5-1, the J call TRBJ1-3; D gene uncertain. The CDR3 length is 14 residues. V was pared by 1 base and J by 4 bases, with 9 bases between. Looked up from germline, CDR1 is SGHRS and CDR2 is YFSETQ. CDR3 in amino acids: CASSLSGGGNTIYF. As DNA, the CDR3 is TGCGCCAGCAGCTTGTCAGGTGGAGGAAACACCATATATTTT.

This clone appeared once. This CDR3 reads CASSIWDRGFGETQYF. The CDR3 coding sequence is TGTGCCAGTAGTATCTGGGACAGGGGGTTCGGGGAGACCCAGTACTTC. The V and J genes are TRBV19 and TRBJ2-5; 11 bases are shared with TRBD1. Germline values: CDR1 LNHDA, CDR2 SQIVND (reference sequence). The CDR3 runs to 16 residues. V lost 3 bases, J lost 5 bases, and 8 bases stayed unmatched.

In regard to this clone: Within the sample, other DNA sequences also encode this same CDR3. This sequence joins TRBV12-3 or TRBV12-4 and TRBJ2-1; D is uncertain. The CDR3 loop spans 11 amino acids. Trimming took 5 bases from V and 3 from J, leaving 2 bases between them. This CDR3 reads CASSLYNEQFF. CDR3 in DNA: TGTGCCAGCAGTCTCTACAATGAGCAGTTCTTC.

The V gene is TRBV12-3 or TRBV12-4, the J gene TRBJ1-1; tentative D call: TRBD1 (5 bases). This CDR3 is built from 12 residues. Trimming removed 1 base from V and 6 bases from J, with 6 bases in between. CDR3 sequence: CASSLGGAEAFF. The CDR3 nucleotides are TGTGCCAGCAGTTTAGGGGGGGCTGAAGCTTTCTTT.

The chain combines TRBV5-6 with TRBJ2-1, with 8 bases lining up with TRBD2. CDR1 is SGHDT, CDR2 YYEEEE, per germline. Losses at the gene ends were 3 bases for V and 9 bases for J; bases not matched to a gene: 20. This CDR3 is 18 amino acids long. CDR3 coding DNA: TGTGCCAGCAGCTCTAACCGGCGACTAGCGAGAAGAGAAGGTGAGCAGTTCTTC. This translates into CASSSNRRLARREGEQFF. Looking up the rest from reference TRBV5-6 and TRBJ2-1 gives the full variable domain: DAGVTQSPTHLIKTRGQQVTLRCSPKSGHDTVSWYQQALGQGPQFIFQYYEEEERQRGNFPDRFSGHQFPNYSSELNVNALLLGDSALYLCASSSNRRLARREGEQFFGPGTRLTVL.

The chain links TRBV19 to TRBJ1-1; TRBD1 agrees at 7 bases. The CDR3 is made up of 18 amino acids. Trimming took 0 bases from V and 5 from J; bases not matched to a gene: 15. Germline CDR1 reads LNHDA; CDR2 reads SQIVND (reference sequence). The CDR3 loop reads CASSIDGGWTGIGTEAFF. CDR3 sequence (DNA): TGTGCCAGTAGTATAGATGGAGGATGGACAGGTATCGGGACTGAAGCTTTCTTT.

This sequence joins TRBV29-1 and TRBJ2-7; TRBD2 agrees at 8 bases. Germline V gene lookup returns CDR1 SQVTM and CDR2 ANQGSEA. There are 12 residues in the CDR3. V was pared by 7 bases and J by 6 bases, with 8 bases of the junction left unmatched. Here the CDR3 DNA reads TGCAGCGCCTCGGGGGGGATTAGCGAGCAGTACTTC. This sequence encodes CSASGGISEQYF.

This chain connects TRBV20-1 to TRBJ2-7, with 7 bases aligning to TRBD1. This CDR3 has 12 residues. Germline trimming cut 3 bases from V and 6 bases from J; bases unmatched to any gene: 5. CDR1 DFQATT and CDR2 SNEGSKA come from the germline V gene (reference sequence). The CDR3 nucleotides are TGCAGTGCTAGTAGGACAGGCACCGAGCAGTACTTC. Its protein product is CSASRTGTEQYF.

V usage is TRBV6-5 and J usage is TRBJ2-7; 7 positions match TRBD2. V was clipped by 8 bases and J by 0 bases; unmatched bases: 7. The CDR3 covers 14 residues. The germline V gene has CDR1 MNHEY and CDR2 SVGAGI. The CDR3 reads CASDDRTSSYEQYF. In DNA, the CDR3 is TGTGCCAGCGACGATAGGACTAGCTCCTACGAGCAGTACTTC.

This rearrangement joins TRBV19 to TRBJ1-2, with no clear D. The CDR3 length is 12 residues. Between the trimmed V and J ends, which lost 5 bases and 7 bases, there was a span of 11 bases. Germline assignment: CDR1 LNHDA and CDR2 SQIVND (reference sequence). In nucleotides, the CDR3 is TGTGCCAGTAGTCTACGCGACATTGGCTACACCTTC. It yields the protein CASSLRDIGYTF.

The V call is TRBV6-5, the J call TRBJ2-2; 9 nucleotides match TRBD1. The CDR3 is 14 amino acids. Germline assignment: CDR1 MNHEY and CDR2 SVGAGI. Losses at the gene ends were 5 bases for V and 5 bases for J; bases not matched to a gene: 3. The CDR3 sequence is CASSRDRATGELFF. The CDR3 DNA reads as TGTGCCAGCAGTCGGGACAGGGCTACCGGGGAGCTGTTTTTT.

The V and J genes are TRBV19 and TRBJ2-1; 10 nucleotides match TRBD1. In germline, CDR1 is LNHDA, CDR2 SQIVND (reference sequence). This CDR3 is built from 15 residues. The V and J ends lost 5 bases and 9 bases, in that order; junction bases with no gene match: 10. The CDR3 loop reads CASSPRTGGFGEQFF. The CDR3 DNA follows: TGTGCCAGTAGTCCACGGACAGGGGGGTTCGGTGAGCAGTTCTTC. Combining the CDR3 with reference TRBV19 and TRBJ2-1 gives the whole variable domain DGGITQSPKYLFRKEGQNVTLSCEQNLNHDAMYWYRQDPGQGLRLIYYSQIVNDFQKGDIAEGYSVSREKKESFPLTVTSAQKNPTAFYLCASSPRTGGFGEQFFGPGTRLTVL.

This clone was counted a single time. CDR3 sequence: CATSAQRGAGPGELFF. The CDR3 coding sequence is TGTGCCACCAGTGCTCAACGGGGGGCAGGGCCCGGGGAGCTGTTTTTT. V is TRBV24-1 and J is TRBJ2-2; the D gene is possibly TRBD2 (7 bases). The germline V gene has CDR1 KGHDR and CDR2 SFDVKD. This CDR3 spans 16 amino acids. Trimming shortened V by 5 bases and J by 6 bases, and 18 bases separated the two germline ends.

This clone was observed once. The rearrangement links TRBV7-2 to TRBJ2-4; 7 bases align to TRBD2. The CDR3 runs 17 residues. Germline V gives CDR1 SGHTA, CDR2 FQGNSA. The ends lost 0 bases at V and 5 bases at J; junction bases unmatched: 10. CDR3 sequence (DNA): TGTGCCAGCAGCTTAGCAGTAGGGGCTAGCGGCCAAAACATTCAGTACTTC. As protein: CASSLAVGASGQNIQYF.

This CDR3 reads CASHRGLAVPTSTDTQYF. DNA of the CDR3: TGTGCCAGTCATCGGGGACTAGCGGTCCCTACTAGCACAGATACGCAGTATTTT. The rearrangement uses TRBV19 and TRBJ2-3; 11 bases map to TRBD2. J was trimmed by 0 bases and V by 8 bases; bases with no gene match: 13. CDR3 size: 18 residues. Germline CDR1 and CDR2: LNHDA and SQIVND (reference sequence).

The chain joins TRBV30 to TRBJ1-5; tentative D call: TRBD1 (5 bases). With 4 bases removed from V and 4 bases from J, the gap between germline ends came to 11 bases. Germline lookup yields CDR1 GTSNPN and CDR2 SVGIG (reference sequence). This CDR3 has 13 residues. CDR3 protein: CAWNKDTNQPQHF. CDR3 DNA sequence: TGTGCCTGGAACAAGGACACTAATCAGCCCCAGCATTTT.

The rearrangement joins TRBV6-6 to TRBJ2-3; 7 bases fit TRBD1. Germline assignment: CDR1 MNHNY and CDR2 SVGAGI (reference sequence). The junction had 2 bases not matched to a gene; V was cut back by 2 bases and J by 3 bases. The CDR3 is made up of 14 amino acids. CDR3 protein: CASSYGGQTDTQYF. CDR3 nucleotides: TGTGCCAGCAGTTACGGGGGACAGACAGATACGCAGTATTTT.

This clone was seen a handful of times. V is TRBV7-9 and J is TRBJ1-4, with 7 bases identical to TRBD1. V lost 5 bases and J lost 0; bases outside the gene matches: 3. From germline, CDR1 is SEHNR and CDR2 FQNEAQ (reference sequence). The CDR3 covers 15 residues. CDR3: CASSRDSATNEKLFF. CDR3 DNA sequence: TGTGCCAGCAGCCGGGACAGTGCAACTAATGAAAAACTGTTTTTT.

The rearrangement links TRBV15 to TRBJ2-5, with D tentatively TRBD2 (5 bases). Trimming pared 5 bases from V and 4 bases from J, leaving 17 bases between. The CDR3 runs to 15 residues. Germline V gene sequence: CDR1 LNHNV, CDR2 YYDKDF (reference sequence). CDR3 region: CATSGYSGSGETQYF. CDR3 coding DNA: TGTGCCACCAGCGGATACTCGGGGTCAGGAGAGACCCAGTACTTC.

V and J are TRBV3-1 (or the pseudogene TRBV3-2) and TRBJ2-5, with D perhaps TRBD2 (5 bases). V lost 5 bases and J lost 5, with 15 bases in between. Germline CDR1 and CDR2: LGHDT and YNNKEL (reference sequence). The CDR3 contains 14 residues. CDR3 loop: CASSFFGRGETQYF. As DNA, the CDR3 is TGTGCCAGCAGCTTCTTTGGGCGCGGGGAGACCCAGTACTTC.

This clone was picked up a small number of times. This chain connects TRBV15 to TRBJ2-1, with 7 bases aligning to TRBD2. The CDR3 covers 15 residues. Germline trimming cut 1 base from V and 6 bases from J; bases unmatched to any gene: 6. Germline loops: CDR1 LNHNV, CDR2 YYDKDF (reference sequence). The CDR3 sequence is CATSRVGEGSNEQFF. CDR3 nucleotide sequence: TGTGCCACCAGCAGAGTTGGGGAGGGGTCCAATGAGCAGTTCTTC. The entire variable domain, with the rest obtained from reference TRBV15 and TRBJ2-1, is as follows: DAMVIQNPRYQVTQFGKPVTLSCSQTLNHNVMYWYQQKSSQAPKLLFHYYDKDFNNEADTPDNFQSRRPNTSFCFLDIRSPGLGDTAMYLCATSRVGEGSNEQFFGPGTRLTVL.

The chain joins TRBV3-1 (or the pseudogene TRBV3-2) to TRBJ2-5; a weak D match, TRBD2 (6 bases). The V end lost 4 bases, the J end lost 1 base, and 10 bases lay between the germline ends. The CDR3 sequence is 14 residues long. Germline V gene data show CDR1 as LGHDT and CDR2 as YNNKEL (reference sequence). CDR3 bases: TGTGCCAGCAGCCCAGAGGGACTCCAAGAGACCCAGTACTTC. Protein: CASSPEGLQETQYF.

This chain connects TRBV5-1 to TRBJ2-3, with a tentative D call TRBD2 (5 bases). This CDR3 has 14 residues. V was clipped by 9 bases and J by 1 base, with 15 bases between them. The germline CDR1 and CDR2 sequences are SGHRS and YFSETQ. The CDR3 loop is CATGSGYRTDTQYF. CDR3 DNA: TGCGCCACCGGTTCGGGGTACCGCACAGATACGCAGTATTTT. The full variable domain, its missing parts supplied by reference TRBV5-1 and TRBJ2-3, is KAGVTQTPRYLIKTRGQQVTLSCSPISGHRSVSWYQQTPGQGLQFLFEYFSETQRNKGNFPGRFSGRQFSNSRSEMNVSTLELGDSALYLCATGSGYRTDTQYFGPGTRLTVL.

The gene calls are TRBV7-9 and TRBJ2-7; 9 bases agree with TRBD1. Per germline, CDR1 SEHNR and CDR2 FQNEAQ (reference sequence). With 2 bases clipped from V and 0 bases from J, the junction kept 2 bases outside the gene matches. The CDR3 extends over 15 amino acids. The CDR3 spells CASSLKGQGSYEQYF. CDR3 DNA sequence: TGTGCCAGCAGCTTAAAGGGACAGGGCTCCTACGAGCAGTACTTC.

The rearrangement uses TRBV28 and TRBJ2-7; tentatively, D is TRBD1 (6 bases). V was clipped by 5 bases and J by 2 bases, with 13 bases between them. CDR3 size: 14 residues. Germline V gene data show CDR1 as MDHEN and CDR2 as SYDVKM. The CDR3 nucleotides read TGTGCCAGCAGTGTTTACAGGGTAACCTACGAGCAGTACTTC. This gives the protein CASSVYRVTYEQYF.

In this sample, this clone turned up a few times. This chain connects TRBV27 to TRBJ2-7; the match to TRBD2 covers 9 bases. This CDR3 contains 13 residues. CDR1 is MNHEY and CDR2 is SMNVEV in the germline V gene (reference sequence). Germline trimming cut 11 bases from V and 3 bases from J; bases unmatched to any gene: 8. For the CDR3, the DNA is TGTGCCTCCGGGGTAGCGGGAGACTACGAGCAGTACTTC. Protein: CASGVAGDYEQYF.

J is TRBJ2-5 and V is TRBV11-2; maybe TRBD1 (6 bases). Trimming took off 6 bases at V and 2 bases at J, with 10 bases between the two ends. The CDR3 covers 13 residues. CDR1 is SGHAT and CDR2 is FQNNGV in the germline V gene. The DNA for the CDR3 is TGTGCCAGCAGTCGTGGGACACAAGAGACCCAGTACTTC. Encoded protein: CASSRGTQETQYF.

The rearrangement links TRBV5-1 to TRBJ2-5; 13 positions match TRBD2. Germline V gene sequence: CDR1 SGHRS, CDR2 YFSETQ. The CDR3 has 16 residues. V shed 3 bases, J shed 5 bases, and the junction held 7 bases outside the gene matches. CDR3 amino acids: CASSSTSGRSEETQYF. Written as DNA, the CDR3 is TGCGCCAGCAGCTCGACTAGCGGGAGGAGTGAGGAGACCCAGTACTTC.